This T cell receptor beta chain appears in the sequencing data of a study of Ad26.COV2.S vaccination and SARS-CoV-2 variants. On this clone: Mismatch with germline at one junction end may stem from a read error.

Repertoires were generated with immunoSEQ multiplex PCR, while TCRdb's copy carries only in-frame clones and drops some. The sample has 350,000 to 450,000 clones, around nine tenths seen once. The length of the CDR3 is 15 residues. Germline lookup yields CDR1 SSHAT and CDR2 FNYEAQ (reference sequence). Noted treatment: about 20 received Ad26.COV2.S at low or high dose, single or two shots; a few received placebo; per-sample allocation not given. Material that was analyzed had been drawn on day 63 after the first vaccine or placebo injection. Ad26 vector vaccine expressed Wuhan-strain SARS-CoV-2 spike.

The source of this sequence is a person aged 18-65 years who received the Ad26.COV2.S COVID-19 vaccine or a placebo. The rearrangement links TRBV7-7 to TRBJ2-2; D not certain. Sequenced material: peripheral blood, taken in a trial of Ad26.COV2.S vaccine versus placebo. The CDR3 is CASSSYSANTGELFF. The DNA of the CDR3 is TGTGCTAGCAGCTCATACAGCGCGAACACCGGGGAGCTGTTTTTT.